This T cell receptor (beta chain) was recorded in a study of beta chain features in type 1 diabetes (dated by TCRdb to the late 2010s). With regard to the full study: No differences in mean age, gender distribution, total cell number or subset yield were found between patients and healthy donors. Regulatory and stem cell-like memory subsets were isolated from only 8 patients and about eight healthy donors, whereas naive and central memory subsets came from all 30 or so donors. A total of over 90,000,000 sorted cells were examined across all samples, and a strong correlation was observed between cell number per subset and RNA yield. In the study, TCRB repertoires of sorted circulating CD4+ T cell subsets from recently diagnosed type 1 diabetes patients were compared with those of matched healthy donors. What the research found in general, with its limitations: Because small numbers of individuals were included in the HLA sub-analyses, any influence of HLA type on TCRB rearrangement was left unresolved. Because cDNA was sequenced instead of genomic DNA, highly expressing activated cells could be over-represented, though the groups showed no difference in activation or CD3 levels. PCR might favor shorter templates, but patient and control samples were amplified and corrected together, so any skew would affect both groups equally. A moderate but significant shortening of TCRB CDR3 length was observed in type 1 diabetes patients in all four CD4+ subsets. At VDJ recombination sites, type 1 diabetes patients had fewer insertions and more deleted nucleotides, which implies abnormalities in thymic rearrangement. Naive, central memory and regulatory TCRB repertoires appeared to be more alike among patients than among healthy donors.

The High Capacity cDNA Reverse Transcription Kit was used to reverse transcribe all of the isolated RNA, meaning that expressed TCRB transcripts were what got sequenced. Deep immunoSEQ sequencing was applied to naive, central memory and regulatory T cell samples, giving an average of about 3.8 million total reads per sample. Sorted cells were lysed in RLT buffer and RNA was extracted with DNase-treated RNeasy Micro or Mini kits, depending on cell number. Each cell subset was processed on its own to prevent cross-contamination, while patient and healthy donor samples were processed together. The immunoSEQ multiplex PCR was used to amplify TCRB sequences from cDNA, yielding 87-bp fragments that span the CDR3 region. The amplicons were sequenced using the Illumina HiSeq platform. Turning to the authors' computational methods: Synthetic template baselines were used to correct PCR bias computationally, reads within Hamming distance 2 were collapsed, and singletons that could not be merged were discarded. Reads were aligned to IMGT to assign V, D and J genes, CDR3 length, and insertions or deletions at six rearrangement sites. Clonotype counts were normalized to sorted cell number within each subset before computing true diversity and Gini coefficients with the tcR R package. Repertoire sharing was quantified using the overlap coefficient calculated on TCRB nucleotide sequences. TCRdb took this table from immuneACCESS and kept in-frame rearrangements with V and J called. Such tables lack part of the clones; where checked against another copy, unresolved V genes explain under half of the gap, and the rest is unexplained. V and J calls and clone size come straight from that table; D and trimming were deduced from the DNA. In all, the sample holds around 170,000 clones, and less than 9.5% of those were seen once. The biggest ten clones account for 2% to 3% of the sample.

In regard to this clone: What this receptor recognizes is not known. Base-call qualities are not available, and no considerably larger clone is one nucleotide away.

The CDR3 runs 14 residues from the cysteine to the phenylalanine. The kept DNA is CDR3 alone, 42 bases in frame from the first base. Here V drops 2 bases and J drops 5 bases, and the junction holds 3 bases not matched to any gene. The germline V gene encodes CDR1 SGDLS and CDR2 YYNGEE. From each donor, a single peripheral blood sample of approximately 120 mL on average was drawn into heparinised tubes. A BD FACSAria II and a panel including CD45RO, CCR7, CD25, CD127, CD95 and CD27 were used to sort naive, central memory, regulatory and stem cell-like memory CD4+ T cells. Every sorted population had a purity above 95%. PBMCs were isolated right away by Lymphoprep density gradient centrifugation and were stained directly, without culture. To minimize batch effects, samples were stained and sorted in pairs, one healthy donor with one patient per experiment.

The chain links TRBV9 with TRBJ2-1; 8 central bases correspond to TRBD2. The receptor was derived from a woman aged 18 to 35 in good health. Material for sequencing was central memory CD4+ T cells from blood. The CDR3 is CASSVGTSNNEQFF. The nucleotides are TGTGCCAGCAGCGTGGGGACTAGTAACAATGAGCAGTTCTTC.